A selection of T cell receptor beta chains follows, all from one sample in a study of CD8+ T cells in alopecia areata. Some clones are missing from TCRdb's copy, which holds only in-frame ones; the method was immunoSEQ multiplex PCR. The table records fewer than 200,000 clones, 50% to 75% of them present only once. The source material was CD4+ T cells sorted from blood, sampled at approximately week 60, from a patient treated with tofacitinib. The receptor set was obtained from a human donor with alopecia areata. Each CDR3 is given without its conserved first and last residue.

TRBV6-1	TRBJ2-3	ASSAAMGTTDTQY
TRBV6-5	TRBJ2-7	ASSGDRDVSYEQY
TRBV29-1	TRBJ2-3	STRGDTQY
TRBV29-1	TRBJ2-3	SVDVPPWVDTQY
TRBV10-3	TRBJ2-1	AISESGQAGASVQF
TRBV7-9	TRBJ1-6	ASSLDQGRSPLH
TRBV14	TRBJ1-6	ASSQEVWYSPLH
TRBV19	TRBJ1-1	ACHRDFGENTEAF
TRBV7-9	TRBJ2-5	ASSLRSGETQY
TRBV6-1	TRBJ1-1	ASSDSGIPNTEAF
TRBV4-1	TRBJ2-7	ASSQDPQGTYEQY
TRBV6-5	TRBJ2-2	ASSYRAASGTGELF
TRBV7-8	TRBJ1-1	ASSPKSGSTEAF
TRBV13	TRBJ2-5	ASRLTGLAEETQY
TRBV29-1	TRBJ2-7	SVVEGSYEQY
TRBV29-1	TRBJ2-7	SVEFSHEQY
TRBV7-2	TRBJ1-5	ASSFTQGSIEPQH
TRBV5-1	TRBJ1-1	ASSLSVGAPVGTEAF
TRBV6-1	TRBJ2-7	ASSSLGRVYEQY
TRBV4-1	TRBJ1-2	ASSQAGGLGGYT
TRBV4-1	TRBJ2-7	ASSQEPTGGGYEQY
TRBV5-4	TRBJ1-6	ASSFPGISPLH
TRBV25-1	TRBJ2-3	ASSELDRGWDTQY
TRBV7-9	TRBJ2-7	AGRGGGNEQY
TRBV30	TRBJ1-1	AWSVQRRLGAF
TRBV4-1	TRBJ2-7	ASSTAGTTPYEQY
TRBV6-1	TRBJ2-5	ASSEVQGGWETQY
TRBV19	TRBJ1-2	ASSIVLREGGYT
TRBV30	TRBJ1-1	AWSDSWREGRKAF